This T cell receptor beta chain was sequenced in a study of blood T cell repertoires in COVID-19. Clones were read by immunoSEQ multiplex PCR, and TCRdb kept only the in-frame ones, dropping some. The data contain over 150,000 clones, roughly nine tenths of them singletons. This receptor was taken from a man between 18 and 29 years old who had recovered from COVID-19. The sample was peripheral blood.

This CDR3 reads CASSLAGGASGANVLTF. CDR3 nucleotides: TGTGCCAGCAGCTTAGCAGGCGGGGCATCCGGGGCCAACGTCCTGACTTTC. J is TRBJ2-6 and V is TRBV11-3, with a possible D match to TRBD2 (6 bases). CDR3 length equals 17 residues. The V end lost 1 base, the J end lost 4 bases, and 14 bases lay between the germline ends. Germline lookup yields CDR1 SGHNT and CDR2 YENEEA.